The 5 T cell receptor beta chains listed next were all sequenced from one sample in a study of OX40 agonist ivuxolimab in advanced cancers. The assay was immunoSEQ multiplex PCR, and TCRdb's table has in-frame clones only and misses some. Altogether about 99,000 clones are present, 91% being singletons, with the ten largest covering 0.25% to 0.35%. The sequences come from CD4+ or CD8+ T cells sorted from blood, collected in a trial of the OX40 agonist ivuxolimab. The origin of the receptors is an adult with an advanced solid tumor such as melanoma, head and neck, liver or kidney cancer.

The CDR3 nucleotides are TGTGCCAGCAGCTTACGCGCCGGGACTAGCGGTAGCACCGGGGAGCTGTTTTTT. It codes for CASSLRAGTSGSTGELFF. The V gene is TRBV7-3, the J gene TRBJ2-2, with TRBD2 matching 11 bases. The CDR3 has 18 amino acids. CDR1 is SGHTA and CDR2 is FQGTGA in the germline V gene. Losses at the gene ends were 2 bases for V and 4 bases for J; bases not matched to a gene: 9.

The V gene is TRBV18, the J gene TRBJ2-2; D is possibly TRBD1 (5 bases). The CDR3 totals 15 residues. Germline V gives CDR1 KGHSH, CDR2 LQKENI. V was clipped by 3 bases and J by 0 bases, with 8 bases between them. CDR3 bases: TGTGCCAGCTCACCTGTGACAGCGAACACCGGGGAGCTGTTTTTT. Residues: CASSPVTANTGELFF.

For the CDR3, the DNA is TGTGCCAGCAGCTTAAACGGGGAGGGCCCGGGCAATGAGCAGTTCTTC. It translates to CASSLNGEGPGNEQFF. This rearrangement joins TRBV11-3 to TRBJ2-1; 7 bases map to TRBD2. The CDR3 is made up of 16 amino acids. Germline V gene data show CDR1 as SGHNT and CDR2 as YENEEA. V was clipped by 2 bases and J by 6 bases; unmatched bases: 10.

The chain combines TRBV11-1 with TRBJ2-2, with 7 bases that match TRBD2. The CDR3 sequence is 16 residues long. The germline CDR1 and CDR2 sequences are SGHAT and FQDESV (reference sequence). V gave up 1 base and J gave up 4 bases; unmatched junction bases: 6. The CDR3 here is CASSLEASGVTGELFF. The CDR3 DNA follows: TGTGCCAGCAGCTTAGAGGCTAGCGGAGTCACCGGGGAGCTGTTTTTT.

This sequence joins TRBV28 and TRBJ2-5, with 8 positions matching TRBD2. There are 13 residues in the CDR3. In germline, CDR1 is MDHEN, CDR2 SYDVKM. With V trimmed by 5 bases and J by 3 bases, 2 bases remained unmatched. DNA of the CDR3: TGTGCCAGCAGTCTTAGCGGGAAAGAGACCCAGTACTTC. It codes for CASSLSGKETQYF.